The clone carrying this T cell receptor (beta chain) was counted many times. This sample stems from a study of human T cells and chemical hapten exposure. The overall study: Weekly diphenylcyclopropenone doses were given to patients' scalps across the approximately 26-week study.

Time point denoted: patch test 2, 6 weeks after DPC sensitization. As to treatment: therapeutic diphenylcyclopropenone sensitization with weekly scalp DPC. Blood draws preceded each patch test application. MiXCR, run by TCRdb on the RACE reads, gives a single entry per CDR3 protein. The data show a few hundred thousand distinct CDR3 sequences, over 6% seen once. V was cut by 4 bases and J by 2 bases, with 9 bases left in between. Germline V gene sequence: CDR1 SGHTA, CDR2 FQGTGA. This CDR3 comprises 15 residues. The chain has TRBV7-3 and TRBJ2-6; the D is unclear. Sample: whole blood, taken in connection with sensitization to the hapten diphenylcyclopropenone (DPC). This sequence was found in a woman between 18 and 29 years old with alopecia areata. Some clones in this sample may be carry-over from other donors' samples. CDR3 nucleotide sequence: TGTGCCAGCAGCTCGGACCGCCCTGGGGCCAACGTCCTGACTTTC. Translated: CASSSDRPGANVLTF. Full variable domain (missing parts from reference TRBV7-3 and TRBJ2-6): GAGVSQTPSNKVTEKGKYVELRCDPISGHTALYWYRQSLGQGPEFLIYFQGTGAADDSGLPNDRFFAVRPEGSVSTLKIQRTERGDSAVYLCASSSDRPGANVLTFGAGSRLTVL.